The 18 T cell receptor beta chains below were found in one sample sequenced in a study of early T cells in non-severe SARS-CoV-2 infection. TCRdb redid the calling of the 5' RACE reads with MiXCR, one entry per CDR3 protein. The sample contains approximately 38,000 distinct CDR3 sequences, 4.5% to 5% of which appear only once. Sequencing used whole blood. These receptors were taken from an adult who was a healthcare worker with PCR-confirmed SARS-CoV-2 infection or an uninfected control (not recorded which).

This clonotype has more than one count but fewer than ten. This chain joins TRBV12-3 or TRBV12-4 and TRBJ2-3; D is unclear. The CDR3 spans 14 residues. V shed 2 bases and J shed 2 bases, with 8 bases lying between them. This chain's CDR3 is CASSLSLITDTQYF. In nucleotides, the CDR3 is TGTGCCAGCAGTTTATCACTAATCACAGATACGCAGTATTTT.

The chain uses TRBV10-1 and TRBJ1-5, with no clear D. Deletions cut 5 bases from V and 4 bases from J, with 6 bases between. There are 12 residues in the CDR3. Per the germline V gene, CDR1 is WNHNN and CDR2 is SYGVQD (reference sequence). Written as DNA, the CDR3 is TGCGCCAGCAGTAACCCGAATCAGCCCCAGCATTTT. It specifies CASSNPNQPQHF.

The V and J genes are TRBV28 and TRBJ2-3; D is undetermined. V lost 2 bases and J 3 bases, leaving 6 bases between the germline ends. Per germline, CDR1 MDHEN and CDR2 SYDVKM. CDR3 length: 13 amino acids. This CDR3 is CASSLSPTDTQYF. DNA for the CDR3: TGTGCCAGCAGTTTAAGCCCTACAGATACGCAGTATTTT.

The chain links TRBV7-9 to TRBJ2-2; TRBD1 might be the D (5 bases). Germline V gives CDR1 SEHNR, CDR2 FQNEAQ (reference sequence). Trimming took off 0 bases at V and 2 bases at J, with 7 bases between the two ends. The CDR3 sequence is 15 residues long. CDR3 amino acids: CASSLAQGNTGELFF. The CDR3, as DNA: TGTGCCAGCAGCTTAGCCCAGGGAAACACCGGGGAGCTGTTTTTT.

This clonotype was picked up many times. The CDR3 region is CSAPSGTANSPLHF. CDR3 coding DNA: TGCAGTGCTCCCAGTGGGACAGCGAATTCACCCCTCCACTTT. The V and J genes are TRBV20-1 and TRBJ1-6; 7 bases match TRBD1. The V gene's germline CDR1 is DFQATT and CDR2 SNEGSKA (reference sequence). The CDR3 is 14 amino acids. With V trimmed by 5 bases and J by 7 bases, 8 bases remained unmatched.

This clonotype was seen ten or more times. The V and J genes are TRBV7-3 and TRBJ2-3; 11 bases agree with TRBD2. The CDR3 contains 17 residues. Germline CDR1 and CDR2: SGHTA and FQGTGA. The ends lost 6 bases at V and 7 bases at J; junction bases unmatched: 15. CDR3 region: CASSPPPTSGSWYTQYF. In DNA, the CDR3 is TGTGCCAGCAGTCCCCCGCCCACTAGCGGGAGTTGGTATACGCAGTATTTT.

This clonotype was picked up a small number of times. The chain is built from TRBV20-1 and TRBJ1-2; D gene unclear. Germline V gene lookup returns CDR1 DFQATT and CDR2 SNEGSKA (reference sequence). The CDR3 totals 13 residues. CDR3 region: CSCRLNQPYGYTF. The CDR3 bases are TGCAGCTGCAGGCTCAATCAACCGTATGGCTACACCTTC.

This clonotype was seen ten or more times. One end of the junction varies from germline; a read error may be responsible. CDR3 nucleotides: TGTGCCAGCAGCATGACAGGCTCCACCGGGGAGCTGGTTTTT. As protein: CASSMTGSTGELVF. The chain is built from TRBV7-9 and TRBJ2-2; D may be TRBD1 (6 bases). Germline V gene sequence: CDR1 SEHNR, CDR2 FQNEAQ (reference sequence). The CDR3 spans 14 residues.

This clonotype was observed many times. The chain links TRBV5-5 to TRBJ1-4; tentatively, D is TRBD1 (5 bases). Trimming removed 7 bases at V and 5 bases at J, with 18 bases between. Germline lookup yields CDR1 SGHKS and CDR2 YYEKEE (reference sequence). CDR3 size: 15 residues. The CDR3 DNA follows: TGTGCCAGCTCTCCTGCGGGACTCACGAATGAAAAACTGTTTTTT. It codes for CASSPAGLTNEKLFF.

This clonotype was detected ten times or more. The chain joins TRBV1 to TRBJ2-1; TRBD2, the table's D call, lacks a check against the DNA. TRBV1 is given as a pseudogene. The CDR3 totals 23 residues. CDR3 in amino acids: CTSSQDMNPNLLPLAGIYNEQFF. The CDR3 DNA is TGCACCAGCAGCCAAGACATGAATCCTAACCTCTTACCTCTAGCGGGGATCTACAATGAGCAGTTCTTC.

A few counts support this clonotype. V and J are TRBV29-1 and TRBJ2-7; D is possibly TRBD1 (6 bases). This CDR3 spans 13 amino acids. With 7 bases removed from V and 3 bases from J, the gap between germline ends came to 16 bases. CDR1 is SQVTM, CDR2 ANQGSEA, per germline. CDR3 in DNA: TGCAGCGCCGCCGACTCAGGGGACTACGAGCAGTACTTC. Its protein is CSAADSGDYEQYF.

There are a few counts of this clonotype. The genes are TRBV29-1 and TRBJ2-3; D possibly corresponds to TRBD2 (6 bases). CDR3 size: 14 residues. V lost 4 bases and J 4 bases, leaving 15 bases between the germline ends. The V gene's germline CDR1 is SQVTM and CDR2 ANQGSEA. The CDR3: CSVVTAGSPDTQYF. The CDR3 nucleotides read TGCAGCGTTGTTACTGCGGGGAGCCCAGATACGCAGTATTTT.

This clonotype was picked up many times. The V gene is TRBV2, the J gene TRBJ1-6; no clear D. With 8 bases removed from V and 10 bases from J, the gap between germline ends came to 15 bases. The CDR3 is made up of 13 amino acids. The V gene's germline CDR1 is SNHLY and CDR2 FYNNEI. This chain's CDR3 is CASVWTSRSPLHF. For the CDR3, the DNA is TGTGCCAGCGTGTGGACTAGTAGGTCACCCCTCCACTTT.

Only a few counts were recorded for this clonotype. The CDR3 DNA reads TGTGCCACCAAGGGCGATCCGGAGACCCAGTACTTC. Translation: CATKGDPETQYF. The chain recombines TRBV10-3 with TRBJ2-5; no reliable D call. Looked up from germline, CDR1 is ENHRY and CDR2 is SYGVKD. V lost 10 bases to trimming and J lost 5 bases, with 14 bases between them. The CDR3 covers 12 residues.

This clonotype was found a few times. The chain joins TRBV19 to TRBJ1-5; D not certain. Germline V gene data show CDR1 as LNHDA and CDR2 as SQIVND (reference sequence). V was trimmed by 6 bases and J by 5 bases, leaving 8 bases between them. This CDR3 comprises 12 residues. CDR3 sequence: CASSRADQPQHF. The CDR3 region has the DNA TGTGCCAGTAGCCGAGCCGATCAGCCCCAGCATTTT.

This clonotype has a handful of counts. The rearrangement uses TRBV19 and TRBJ2-3; D unclear. The V end was cut by 6 bases, the J end by 8 bases, with 9 bases between. This CDR3 has 11 amino acids. Germline V gene sequence: CDR1 LNHDA, CDR2 SQIVND (reference sequence). This CDR3 reads CASRNGVTQYF. CDR3 DNA sequence: TGTGCCAGTAGGAATGGTGTTACGCAGTATTTT.

This clonotype was seen more than once but under ten times. V is TRBV14 and J is TRBJ2-2; D gene uncertain. CDR1 SGHDN and CDR2 FVKESK come from the germline V gene. The V end was cut by 1 base, the J end by 10 bases, with 10 bases between. The CDR3 has 13 residues. The CDR3 DNA reads TGTGCCAGCAGCCAAGGAGAGCGCATGGAGCTGTTTTTT. It is translated as CASSQGERMELFF.

This clonotype was seen ten or more times. The chain couples TRBV6-5 to TRBJ2-6; maybe TRBD1 (5 bases). CDR3 length: 15 residues. Germline V gene data show CDR1 as MNHEY and CDR2 as SVGAGI. The germline V and J ends were trimmed by 11 bases and 0 bases, with 14 bases remaining between them. CDR3 protein: CAAATASSGANVLTF. Here the CDR3 DNA reads TGTGCCGCCGCGACAGCCAGCTCTGGGGCCAACGTCCTGACTTTC.